One and the same sample provided the 24 T cell receptor beta chains below, sequenced in a study of T cells in Graves' hyperthyroidism and ophthalmopathy. Researchers amplified the TCR beta CDR3 regions from RNA transcripts. The TCR CDR3 first-round RT-PCR relied on the HTBI primer set. One entry per CDR3 protein results from TCRdb running MiXCR on the multiplex PCR reads. The table records around 580,000 distinct CDR3 sequences, 46% of them present only once. The sample taken for sequencing was peripheral blood or thyroid tissue (not recorded which). These receptors all stem from a young woman with Graves' hyperthyroidism.

The V and J genes are TRBV7-2 and TRBJ2-5; tentative D call: TRBD1 (6 bases). This CDR3 has 15 residues. Germline CDR1 is SGHTA and CDR2 is FQGNSA. V was pared by 5 bases and J by 1 base, with 14 bases between. The CDR3 reads CASSRSSRGQETQYF. In DNA, the CDR3 is TGTGCCAGCAGCAGAAGTAGCAGGGGCCAAGAGACCCAGTACTTC.

This clonotype appeared many times. This chain joins TRBV7-8 and TRBJ1-1; D is undetermined. The CDR3 runs 15 residues. The V and J ends lost 1 base and 1 base respectively, with 10 bases between them. Per the germline V gene, CDR1 is SGHVS and CDR2 is FQNEAQ. Written as DNA, the CDR3 is TGTGCCAGCAGCTTAGGCCGTTTCGGGAACACTGAAGCTTTCTTT. Translation: CASSLGRFGNTEAFF.

This clonotype occurred many times. This chain connects TRBV7-9 to TRBJ2-5; 10 nucleotides align to TRBD1. Germline CDR1 SEHNR, CDR2 FQNEAQ (reference sequence). J gave up 1 base and V 3 bases, and 5 bases lay outside the gene matches. CDR3 length equals 16 residues. The CDR3 DNA reads as TGTGCCAGCAGCTTCTTTGACAGGGGGCCCCAAGAGACCCAGTACTTC. Encoded protein: CASSFFDRGPQETQYF.

This clonotype was recorded many times. The chain is built from TRBV4-1 and TRBJ2-7; D is possibly TRBD1 (6 bases). The germline V gene encodes CDR1 MGHRA and CDR2 YSYEKL. The CDR3 runs to 14 residues. V lost 1 base and J 2 bases, leaving 9 bases between the germline ends. The CDR3 here is CASSQGQETYEQYF. The CDR3 nucleotides are TGCGCCAGCAGCCAAGGACAGGAGACCTACGAGCAGTACTTC.

The rearrangement links TRBV15 to TRBJ1-4, with no clear D. The germline V and J ends were trimmed by 9 bases and 13 bases, with 15 bases remaining between them. CDR1 and CDR2 (germline): LNHNV, YYDKDF (reference sequence). The CDR3 contains 11 residues. Here the CDR3 DNA reads TGTGCCACTACACTAGCGGGAGGACTGTTTTTT. It translates to CATTLAGGLFF.

The V and J genes are TRBV19 and TRBJ1-2, with D maybe TRBD1 (5 bases). CDR1 and CDR2 (germline): LNHDA, SQIVND (reference sequence). The CDR3 length is 14 residues. Trimming removed 7 bases from V and 4 bases from J, with 16 bases in between. The CDR3 sequence is CASTLEGPSYGYTF. CDR3 DNA: TGTGCCAGTACCCTCGAGGGGCCTTCCTATGGCTACACCTTC.

This clonotype was seen ten or more times. V gene TRBV12-3 or TRBV12-4 combines with J gene TRBJ1-1; 11 bases are a match to TRBD1. J was trimmed by 0 bases and V by 7 bases; bases with no gene match: 16. The CDR3 length is 19 residues. The DNA for the CDR3 is TGTGCCAGCACCTTACTCTACCGGGACAGGGGGGCCATGAACACTGAAGCTTTCTTT. This gives the protein CASTLLYRDRGAMNTEAFF.

This chain joins TRBV10-3 and TRBJ2-1, with a possible D match to TRBD1 (6 bases). Germline-derived CDR1 and CDR2 are ENHRY and SYGVKD. The CDR3 contains 12 residues. The V gene lost 10 bases and the J gene lost 5 bases, with 12 bases spanning the gap. As DNA, the CDR3 is TGTGCCACCCGACAGGTAAACAATGAGCAGTTCTTC. Amino acid sequence: CATRQVNNEQFF.

This clonotype was recorded only once. This may arise from a read error, as a much more abundant clone is one base away. The genes are TRBV2 and TRBJ2-7; 11 bases line up with TRBD1. The J call may be in error: the DNA end matches TRBJ2-1 better. The CDR3 has 16 residues. CDR1 is SNHLY, CDR2 FYNNEI, per germline. The CDR3 DNA is TGTGCCAGCAGTGATACGGGACAGGGGGTCTACAATGAGCAGTTCTTC. This sequence encodes CASSDTGQGVYNEQFF.

This chain joins TRBV18 and TRBJ1-2; D might be TRBD1 (6 bases). V was shortened by 7 bases and J by 6 bases, with 12 bases between the two germline ends. The length of the CDR3 is 12 residues. Germline values: CDR1 KGHSH, CDR2 LQKENI. The CDR3 coding sequence is TGTGCCAGCTTGGAACAGGGCCATGGCTACACCTTC. Its protein is CASLEQGHGYTF.

The table lists this clonotype with a few counts. V gene TRBV7-9 combines with J gene TRBJ2-3, with 8 bases aligning to TRBD1. The length of the CDR3 is 17 residues. V lost 1 base to trimming and J lost 6 bases; unmatched junction nucleotides: 12. Germline CDR1 reads SEHNR; CDR2 reads FQNEAQ (reference sequence). In nucleotides, the CDR3 is TGTGCCAGCAGCTTAGGGTTCCTAAGGACAGGGTCGGATACGCAGTATTTT. It encodes CASSLGFLRTGSDTQYF.

This clonotype has a count of ten or more. The chain uses TRBV10-3 and TRBJ1-1; 12 bases are a match to TRBD1. V shed 5 bases, J shed 5 bases, and the junction held 6 bases outside the gene matches. Germline lookup yields CDR1 ENHRY and CDR2 SYGVKD. This CDR3 region has 15 residues. The CDR3 here is CAISPGTGGRTEAFF. CDR3 nucleotide sequence: TGTGCCATCAGTCCCGGGACAGGGGGCCGTACTGAAGCTTTCTTT.

In this sample, this clonotype turned up many times. The CDR3 DNA reads TGTGCCAGCAAGGACAGGGGTGAAAAACTGTTTTTT. Encoded protein: CASKDRGEKLFF. The chain carries TRBV2 and TRBJ1-4; 9 nucleotides line up with TRBD1. CDR3 length equals 12 residues. CDR1 and CDR2 (germline): SNHLY, FYNNEI. J lost 7 bases, V lost 7 bases, and 1 base had no gene match.

Many counts were recorded for this clonotype. Sequence at one end of the junction differs from germline and may be a read error. The chain links TRBV5-8 to TRBJ2-2; TRBD1 might be the D (5 bases). This CDR3 is 15 amino acids long. CDR1 is SGHTS and CDR2 is YDEGEE in the germline V gene. The CDR3 reads CASSLVAGNSGELFF. As DNA, the CDR3 is TGTGCCAGCAGCTTGGTGGCAGGGAACTCCGGGGAGCTGTTTTTT.

Ten or more counts support this clonotype. This chain connects TRBV4-2 to TRBJ2-7, with 12 bases fitting TRBD2. CDR1 is LGHNA and CDR2 is YNFKEQ in the germline V gene. The CDR3 contains 15 residues. V dropped 1 base and J dropped 3; count of bases not matched to a gene: 1. DNA for the CDR3: TGTGCCAGCAGCCAAGGGACTAGCGGGATCTACGAGCAGTACTTC. This codes for CASSQGTSGIYEQYF.

The rearrangement uses TRBV2 and TRBJ2-7, with TRBD2 matching 8 bases. Germline V lookup: CDR1 SNHLY, CDR2 FYNNEI. Trimming removed 5 bases from V and 0 bases from J; junction bases left unmatched: 3. The CDR3 is 14 amino acids. CDR3 DNA sequence: TGTGCCAGCAGTACCGGACTAGCCTCCTACGAGCAGTACTTC. It codes for CASSTGLASYEQYF.

In this sample, this clonotype turned up once. This chain links TRBV20-1 with TRBJ2-2, with D unclear. V was cut by 6 bases and J by 6 bases, with 5 bases left in between. Looked up from germline, CDR1 is DFQATT and CDR2 is SNEGSKA (reference sequence). The CDR3 is 10 residues long. CDR3 nucleotide sequence: TGCAGTGCCCTCCCCGGGGAGCTGTTTTTT. The encoded protein is CSALPGELFF.

This clonotype showed up many times. The rearrangement joins TRBV10-3 to TRBJ1-1; D uncertain. Germline lookup yields CDR1 ENHRY and CDR2 SYGVKD. The CDR3 has 15 amino acids. V was pared by 0 bases and J by 0 bases, with 8 bases between. The CDR3 coding sequence is TGTGCCATCAGTGAGTCGGCGGGGATGAACACTGAAGCTTTCTTT. Residues: CAISESAGMNTEAFF.

The gene calls are TRBV10-3 and TRBJ2-5; no clear D. The CDR3 has 15 amino acids. Germline CDR1 ENHRY, CDR2 SYGVKD. The V end lost 2 bases, the J end lost 5 bases, and 15 bases lay between the germline ends. DNA of the CDR3: TGTGCCATCAGTGAGGGCGACGGGCAGGTGGAGACCCAGTACTTC. Translation: CAISEGDGQVETQYF.

V is TRBV20-1 and J is TRBJ1-2, with 7 bases lining up with TRBD1. CDR1 is DFQATT and CDR2 is SNEGSKA in the germline V gene (reference sequence). This CDR3 has 15 residues. Unmatched junction bases numbered 12, after V lost 3 bases and J lost 5 bases. CDR3 DNA: TGCAGTGCTAGCCGGGACAGTCACAGAGCATATGGCTACACCTTC. Its protein product is CSASRDSHRAYGYTF.

This clonotype was counted between two and nine times. The chain employs TRBV4-2 and TRBJ2-2; 11 bases match TRBD2. This CDR3 has 16 residues. Losses at the gene ends were 7 bases for V and 7 bases for J; bases not matched to a gene: 11. Germline V CDR1 and CDR2: LGHNA, YNFKEQ. This CDR3 is CASNPERLAGGGELFF. DNA of the CDR3: TGTGCCAGCAACCCGGAGAGGCTAGCGGGAGGCGGGGAGCTGTTTTTT.

CDR3 DNA: TGCGCCAGCAGCCCCTGGCTAGCGGGAGGCTACGAGCAGTACTTC. Amino acid sequence: CASSPWLAGGYEQYF. The V call is TRBV5-1, the J call TRBJ2-7; 11 bases are a match to TRBD2. V shed 4 bases, J shed 3 bases, and the junction held 6 bases outside the gene matches. Germline CDR1 SGHRS, CDR2 YFSETQ. This CDR3 has 15 amino acids.

This clonotype showed up many times. This chain connects TRBV2 to TRBJ2-7, with 10 bases lining up with TRBD1. Trimming at V came to 7 bases and at J to 3 bases, leaving 3 bases not matched to a gene. The CDR3 covers 13 residues. Germline CDR1 SNHLY, CDR2 FYNNEI. The DNA for the CDR3 is TGTGCCAGCACCGGGGACAGGGGCTACGAGCAGTACTTC. Translation gives CASTGDRGYEQYF.

The rearrangement uses TRBV20-1 and TRBJ2-7, with a possible D match to TRBD2 (5 bases). In germline, CDR1 is DFQATT, CDR2 SNEGSKA (reference sequence). V shed 3 bases and J shed 7 bases, with 13 bases lying between them. This CDR3 is built from 12 residues. CDR3 residues: CSASQRAGEQYF. The DNA of the CDR3 is TGCAGTGCTAGTCAGAGGGCCGGGGAGCAGTACTTC.